This T cell receptor (beta chain) was identified during a study of OX40 agonist ivuxolimab in advanced cancers. This clone was seen a handful of times. This CDR3 has 15 amino acids. The ends were cut back, 2 bases at V and 7 bases at J, with 14 bases in the middle. The germline V gene has CDR1 MDHEN and CDR2 SYDVKM. Libraries were prepared by immunoSEQ multiplex PCR; TCRdb keeps only in-frame clonotypes and omits some of them. The table records 150,000 to 170,000 clones, approximately 94% of them present only once. The material sequenced was CD4+ or CD8+ T cells sorted from blood, taken in a trial of the OX40 agonist ivuxolimab. The source of this sequence is an adult with an advanced solid tumor such as melanoma, head and neck, liver or kidney cancer. V and J are TRBV28 and TRBJ1-4, with D perhaps matching TRBD1 (5 bases). The CDR3 DNA sequence: TGTGCCAGCAGTTTAGGAGGGACGTTGGGTGAAAAACTGTTTTTT. Protein: CASSLGGTLGEKLFF.